Presented here are 14 T cell receptor beta chains from one specimen sequenced in a study of CD8 T cells in Susac syndrome. The RNA input was about 0.5 to 1 ug, and it was reverse transcribed with random hexamers. Each CDR3 protein is one row after TCRdb ran MiXCR on the immunoSEQ multiplex PCR reads. The sample consists of 160,000 or so distinct CDR3 sequences, approximately 95% of them appearing once. Sequencing used CD4+ T cells from PBMCs. The receptors stem from a human donor with Susac syndrome.

This chain uses TRBV11-1 with TRBJ2-3; D is undetermined. V was shortened by 0 bases and J by 4 bases, with 8 bases between the two germline ends. Per germline, CDR1 SGHAT and CDR2 FQDESV (reference sequence). The CDR3 totals 14 residues. This CDR3 is CASSLAVGSDTQYF. The CDR3 DNA is TGTGCCAGCAGCTTAGCGGTGGGGTCAGATACGCAGTATTTT.

V usage is TRBV5-6 and J usage is TRBJ1-2; weak D call: TRBD1 (6 bases). The CDR3 loop spans 13 amino acids. V gave up 0 bases and J gave up 11 bases, with 14 bases separating them. From germline, CDR1 is SGHDT and CDR2 YYEEEE. The DNA for the CDR3 is TGTGCCAGCAGCTTGGCCAAGGGGACAAGATACACCTTC. Translation: CASSLAKGTRYTF.

The gene calls are TRBV5-4 and TRBJ2-1, with unresolved D. Germline V lookup: CDR1 SGHNT, CDR2 YYREEE (reference sequence). This CDR3 has 14 residues. Trimming removed 3 bases at V and 3 bases at J, with 10 bases between. The CDR3, as DNA: TGTGCCAGCAGCTCCGCTTTCGGCTACAATGAGCAGTTCTTC. Residues: CASSSAFGYNEQFF.

V and J are TRBV29-1 and TRBJ1-2, with TRBD1 matching over 10 bases. With V trimmed by 3 bases and J by 6 bases, 4 bases remained unmatched. The germline V gene encodes CDR1 SQVTM and CDR2 ANQGSEA. The length of the CDR3 is 13 residues. CDR3: CSVEPGQGNGYTF. The CDR3 DNA reads as TGCAGCGTTGAGCCGGGACAGGGGAATGGCTACACCTTC.

The chain recombines TRBV7-3 with TRBJ2-3; D assignment may be TRBD1 or TRBD2 (6 bases each). Germline-derived CDR1 and CDR2 are SGHTA and FQGTGA. Deletions cut 1 base from V and 10 bases from J, with 15 bases between. This CDR3 contains 14 residues. The CDR3: CASSLNAGGAPQYF. The CDR3 region has the DNA TGTGCCAGCAGCTTAAATGCCGGGGGCGCACCGCAGTATTTT.

The rearrangement links TRBV15 to TRBJ2-5; D gene uncertain. The ends were cut back, 1 base at V and 5 bases at J, with 8 bases in the middle. The CDR3 contains 13 residues. The germline V gene has CDR1 LNHNV and CDR2 YYDKDF (reference sequence). The CDR3 nucleotides are TGTGCCACCAGCAGAGGCGAGGCGGAGACCCAGTACTTC. It yields the protein CATSRGEAETQYF.

The chain employs TRBV9 and TRBJ2-2; the D gene is possibly TRBD1 (5 bases). The CDR3 length is 16 residues. Germline CDR1 is SGDLS and CDR2 is YYNGEE. Trimming left V 0 bases short and J 4 bases short, with 13 bases between. The chain's CDR3 is CASSVGLSQGTGELFF. As DNA, the CDR3 is TGTGCCAGCAGCGTAGGCCTCAGCCAGGGCACCGGGGAGCTGTTTTTT.

V is TRBV25-1 and J is TRBJ2-3, with TRBD2 matching over 7 bases. In germline, CDR1 is MGHDK, CDR2 SYGVNS. The CDR3 loop spans 16 amino acids. J was trimmed by 1 base and V by 2 bases; bases with no gene match: 6. The CDR3 reads CASSERLAKRTDTQYF. The CDR3 bases are TGTGCCAGCAGTGAACGACTAGCAAAGCGCACAGATACGCAGTATTTT.

This clonotype was seen a handful of times. This chain links TRBV20-1 with TRBJ2-1; weak D call: TRBD1 (6 bases). The V and J ends lost 2 bases and 7 bases respectively, with 9 bases between them. Germline CDR1 and CDR2: DFQATT and SNEGSKA (reference sequence). CDR3 length: 12 amino acids. The CDR3, as DNA: TGCAGTGCTAGAACGACAGGAAATGAGCAGTTCTTC. Its protein is CSARTTGNEQFF.

V usage is TRBV6-2 or TRBV6-3 and J usage is TRBJ2-3; TRBD1 is a possible D gene (6 bases). From germline, CDR1 is MNHEY and CDR2 SVGEGT. The V end lost 4 bases, the J end lost 4 bases, and 15 bases lay between the germline ends. This CDR3 spans 15 amino acids. CDR3 amino acids: CASSSNRVSPDTQYF. The CDR3 region has the DNA TGTGCCAGCAGTTCGAACAGGGTGAGCCCAGATACGCAGTATTTT.

The chain uses TRBV29-1 and TRBJ2-3, with a weak D call TRBD2 (6 bases). CDR1 is SQVTM, CDR2 ANQGSEA, per germline. Trimming stripped 8 bases from V and 6 bases from J, with 18 bases between. The CDR3 contains 13 residues. The CDR3 sequence: CSSLAVARDTQYF. The CDR3 bases are TGCAGCTCCTTAGCGGTTGCACGGGATACGCAGTATTTT.

This chain uses TRBV5-6 with TRBJ2-5; D remains unclear. The CDR3 length is 13 residues. Germline V gives CDR1 SGHDT, CDR2 YYEEEE. V lost 3 bases and J 0 bases, leaving 6 bases between the germline ends. CDR3: CASSSSNQETQYF. The CDR3 region has the DNA TGTGCCAGCAGCTCCAGCAACCAAGAGACCCAGTACTTC.

The chain employs TRBV29-1 and TRBJ2-1, with 9 nucleotides matching TRBD1. CDR3 size: 14 residues. CDR1 is SQVTM, CDR2 ANQGSEA, per germline. V lost 7 bases to trimming and J lost 2 bases; unmatched junction nucleotides: 6. CDR3 in DNA: TGCAGCGCTAACCGACAGGGGGCCTACAATGAGCAGTTCTTC. Translation gives CSANRQGAYNEQFF.

The rearrangement uses TRBV9 and TRBJ1-5; TRBD1 might be the D (5 bases). Germline V gene data show CDR1 as SGDLS and CDR2 as YYNGEE. V lost 1 base, J lost 3 bases, and 11 bases lay in between. The CDR3 is 15 amino acids. Here the CDR3 DNA reads TGTGCCAGCAGCGTATTCCCGGGGGTCAATCAGCCCCAGCATTTT. Encoded protein: CASSVFPGVNQPQHF.